The 14 T cell receptor beta chains given below trace back to one sample, sequenced in a study of response to subunit inactivated influenza vaccine. TCRdb recomputed calls from the RT-PCR reads with MiXCR, one row per CDR3 protein. In the table there are around 480,000 distinct CDR3 sequences, 16% of which are singletons. Sequencing used CD4+ T cells sorted from PBMCs, obtained 23 to 25 months after vaccination. The receptors come from a man between 50 and 69 years old who received an inactivated influenza vaccine.

The chain is built from TRBV5-1 and TRBJ2-7; the match to TRBD2 covers 7 bases. Germline CDR1 is SGHRS and CDR2 is YFSETQ. The CDR3 runs to 15 residues. The junction had 5 bases not matched to a gene; V was cut back by 0 bases and J by 2 bases. For the CDR3, the DNA is TGCGCCAGCAGCTTGGGGACTAGTCCCGCCTACGAGCAGTACTTC. It yields the protein CASSLGTSPAYEQYF. The full variable domain, with the rest looked up from reference TRBV5-1 and TRBJ2-7, is KAGVTQTPRYLIKTRGQQVTLSCSPISGHRSVSWYQQTPGQGLQFLFEYFSETQRNKGNFPGRFSGRQFSNSRSEMNVSTLELGDSALYLCASSLGTSPAYEQYFGPGTRLTVT.

The sample holds a few counts of this clonotype. The chain combines TRBV29-1 with TRBJ1-1, with D maybe TRBD1 (6 bases). Germline loops: CDR1 SQVTM, CDR2 ANQGSEA. Trimming pared 4 bases from V and 4 bases from J, leaving 13 bases between. The CDR3 consists of 13 residues. The CDR3 bases are TGCAGCGTTGGTGTACAGGGAACCACTGAAGCTTTCTTT. Protein: CSVGVQGTTEAFF. The entire variable domain, with the rest obtained from reference TRBV29-1 and TRBJ1-1, is as follows: SAVISQKPSRDICQRGTSLTIQCQVDSQVTMMFWYRQQPGQSLTLIATANQGSEATYESGFVIDKFPISRPNLTFSTLTVSNMSPEDSSIYLCSVGVQGTTEAFFGQGTRLTVV.

The J gene is TRBJ2-1, the V gene TRBV7-9, with 8 bases identical to TRBD1. V shed 5 bases and J 0 bases; nucleotides not matched to a gene: 6. The germline V gene has CDR1 SEHNR and CDR2 FQNEAQ (reference sequence). The CDR3 is 16 residues long. CDR3 sequence (DNA): TGTGCCAGCAGCCCGGCCGGACAGGGCTCCTACAATGAGCAGTTCTTC. Amino acid sequence: CASSPAGQGSYNEQFF.

This rearrangement joins TRBV5-4 to TRBJ2-1, with TRBD2 matching over 9 bases. V shed 2 bases and J 5 bases; nucleotides not matched to a gene: 5. This CDR3 is built from 15 residues. Germline V gives CDR1 SGHNT, CDR2 YYREEE (reference sequence). CDR3 bases: TGTGCCAGCAGCTTAGGCGGGAGGGCCGACAATGAGCAGTTCTTC. Its translation: CASSLGGRADNEQFF.

The rearrangement joins TRBV11-1 to TRBJ2-2, with D possibly TRBD1 on 6 matching bases. The CDR3 runs 16 residues. V lost 4 bases and J lost 3, with 15 bases in between. In germline, CDR1 is SGHAT, CDR2 FQDESV (reference sequence). CDR3 coding DNA: TGTGCCAGCAGCTCCGGCCCGGGACAACACACCGGGGAGCTGTTTTTT. This codes for CASSSGPGQHTGELFF.

The chain links TRBV5-1 to TRBJ2-1; 8 bases align to TRBD2. V was clipped by 4 bases and J by 0 bases; unmatched bases: 18. CDR1 SGHRS and CDR2 YFSETQ come from the germline V gene. This CDR3 comprises 20 residues. CDR3 region: CASSPTSGLTPLSSYNEQFF. The CDR3 DNA follows: TGCGCCAGCAGCCCTACTAGCGGATTGACCCCTCTTAGCTCCTACAATGAGCAGTTCTTC.

The rearrangement uses TRBV9 and TRBJ2-2; TRBD2 matches at 7 bases. From germline, CDR1 is SGDLS and CDR2 YYNGEE. The V and J ends lost 2 bases and 3 bases, in that order; junction bases with no gene match: 1. The CDR3 runs 14 residues. The CDR3 spells CASSVAGDTGELFF. In nucleotides, the CDR3 is TGTGCCAGCAGCGTGGCGGGAGACACCGGGGAGCTGTTTTTT. Based on the CDR3 plus reference TRBV9 and TRBJ2-2, the full variable domain is DSGVTQTPKHLITATGQRVTLRCSPRSGDLSVYWYQQSLDQGLQFLIQYYNGEERAKGNILERFSAQQFPDLHSELNLSSLELGDSALYFCASSVAGDTGELFFGEGSRLTVL.

There are a few counts of this clonotype. V is TRBV7-2 and J is TRBJ2-2; 8 nucleotides match TRBD2. This CDR3 region has 14 residues. From germline, CDR1 is SGHTA and CDR2 FQGNSA. The CDR3 coding sequence is TGTGCAGTGGGCGGGGGGAGAAACACCGGGGAGCTGTTTTTT. The encoded protein is CAVGGGRNTGELFF.

This clonotype was seen a few times. V usage is TRBV10-3 and J usage is TRBJ2-5, with 9 bases aligning to TRBD2. V dropped 0 bases and J dropped 6; count of bases not matched to a gene: 8. Germline CDR1 ENHRY, CDR2 SYGVKD. The CDR3 covers 16 residues. The CDR3 loop reads CAISESLAGPPQTQYF. The CDR3 region has the DNA TGTGCCATCAGTGAGTCCCTAGCGGGACCCCCCCAGACCCAGTACTTC.

This clonotype came up a few times. J is TRBJ2-7 and V is TRBV12-3 or TRBV12-4; 8 bases line up with TRBD1. V was pared by 8 bases and J by 6 bases, with 12 bases of the junction left unmatched. The CDR3 covers 14 residues. CDR3 coding DNA: TGTGCCAGCGCTCGGACAGGGCGAAGATCCGAGCAGTACTTC. It is translated as CASARTGRRSEQYF.

In its sample, this clonotype was seen a few times. This sequence joins TRBV4-2 and TRBJ1-1, with D uncertain. CDR1 LGHNA and CDR2 YNFKEQ come from the germline V gene. This CDR3 is 15 amino acids long. V was shortened by 0 bases and J by 2 bases, with 10 bases between the two germline ends. Here the CDR3 reads CASSQDVRRNTEAFF. The DNA for the CDR3 is TGTGCCAGCAGCCAAGACGTGAGGCGAAACACTGAAGCTTTCTTT.

Notes on this clonotype: The limits of the CDR3 on the DNA are not certain, so only TCRdb's listed CDR3 is given. The chain employs TRBV10-3 and TRBJ2-1; no DNA check was done on the table's D call, TRBD1. CDR1 ENHRY and CDR2 SYGVKD come from the germline V gene. A total of 15 residues make up the CDR3, ends included. CDR3 loop: CAISESGFGAGEQFF.

This clonotype was counted only a few times. This sequence joins TRBV5-1 and TRBJ1-2, with D possibly TRBD1 on 6 matching bases. The CDR3 length is 13 residues. The germline V gene encodes CDR1 SGHRS and CDR2 YFSETQ. Trimming removed 4 bases at V and 8 bases at J, with 15 bases between. CDR3 nucleotides: TGCGCCAGCAGCGCCCAACAGGGAGTGGGCTACACCTTC. Protein: CASSAQQGVGYTF.

For this clonotype: Since a much larger clone is just one base distant, this may be a read error. The chain's CDR3 is CASSLARDVDEQYF. CDR3 DNA: TGCGCCAGCAGCTTGGCCAGAGACGTCGACGAGCAGTACTTC. This rearrangement joins TRBV5-1 to TRBJ2-7; D remains ambiguous. CDR3 size: 14 residues. Trimming cost V 0 bases and J 5 bases, with 12 bases left between them. Germline loops: CDR1 SGHRS, CDR2 YFSETQ. Complete variable domain (other parts from reference TRBV5-1 and TRBJ2-7): KAGVTQTPRYLIKTRGQQVTLSCSPISGHRSVSWYQQTPGQGLQFLFEYFSETQRNKGNFPGRFSGRQFSNSRSEMNVSTLELGDSALYLCASSLARDVDEQYFGPGTRLTVT.